This T cell receptor (beta chain) appears in the sequencing data of a study of T cells after yellow fever vaccination (dated by TCRdb to the late 2010s). With respect to the entire study: Libraries from fractions with low cell numbers were prepared with the SMART-Seq v4 Ultra Low Input RNA kit. The cohort comprised two healthy male donors, one aged 18 to 30 and one aged 30 to 39 years. Blood was drawn at multiple timepoints before and after primary and secondary immunization, with bulk PBMC replicates and cell subsets isolated. To track T-cell clones before and after primary and booster YFV17D yellow fever vaccination, bulk TCR alpha and beta repertoires were sequenced longitudinally. Here is what the overall study found, with its caveats: Most clones expanded after primary vaccination were re-detected after the booster (around 96% of CD4 and more than 70% of CD8), suggesting broad memory maintenance. Computational filtering was required because FACS-sorted repertoires could contain abundant contaminating clonotypes from the bulk population. A small share of clonotypes occurred in both CD4 and CD8 compartments, likely arising from convergent recombination. The secondary T-cell response was found to be weaker but faster than the primary response, with a peak reached on day 5 rather than on day 15. Because only a couple of donors were included in the study, the extent to which the findings can be generalized is limited.

The treatment or condition label for this specimen denotes: live attenuated yellow fever vaccine strain. Two biological replicates of bulk PBMCs were collected at each blood-draw timepoint. PBMCs were isolated from peripheral blood using a standard Ficoll-Paque protocol. TriZol was used to extract RNA from bulk PBMCs, CD4 and CD8 fractions, and dextramer-positive and dextramer-negative fractions. Sequencing took place on an Illumina NovaSeq 6000. TCR cDNA was synthesized by 5'RACE template switching, which introduced a universal primer site and unique molecular identifiers. Priming of cDNA synthesis was performed from both the TCR alpha and TCR beta constant segments. Library amplification involved two PCR steps, and the second step added sample barcodes and sequencing adapters. Sequencing of libraries was performed on Illumina HiSeq 2500 (2x100 bp) or NovaSeq (2x150 bp). The original methods were these. Reads were demultiplexed and collapsed into UMI consensus sequences with MIGEC, and V(D)J alignment was performed with MiXCR. Vaccine-responding clonotypes were identified with edgeR using replicate PBMC samples, with FDR below 0.01 and a log2 fold change above 5 up to day 15 being required. CD4 or CD8 identity was assigned to each bulk clonotype according to whether the clonotype was present at higher abundance in the sequenced CD4 repertoire or the sequenced CD8 repertoire. TCRdb applied fastp at Q25 and MiXCR to the public reads, then kept only in-frame beta chains. Every CDR3 protein is listed once, alongside the most common genes and DNA of its rows. The V and J calls come from TCRdb's annotation, not from the publication. Across this sample there are 250,000 to 350,000 distinct CDR3 sequences, with 3.5% to 4.5% seen only once. The ten biggest clones cover 19% of the sample.

This clonotype was detected many times. Its antigen has not been determined. No much larger clonotype is one base removed from it; base qualities were not supplied. The sample here was PBMCs, taken 15 days after the yellow fever booster vaccination. The TCR comes from a man between 18 and 35 years old who received the YFV17D yellow fever vaccine.

The sequenced DNA: TGTGCCAGCTCACCCATGGAAGGCACAGATACGCAGTATTTT. Translated, this gives CASSPMEGTDTQYF. The rearranged chain carries TRBV18 and TRBJ2-3; the D gene is not confidently resolved. The germline V gene gives CDR1 as KGHSH and CDR2 as LQKENI. Trimming at the junction amounts to 3 bases on V and 1 base on J, and the germline ends lie 8 bases apart. The CDR3 measures 14 amino acids from cysteine to phenylalanine. Kept here is only the CDR3 DNA, which spans 42 bases and is read in frame from base 1.